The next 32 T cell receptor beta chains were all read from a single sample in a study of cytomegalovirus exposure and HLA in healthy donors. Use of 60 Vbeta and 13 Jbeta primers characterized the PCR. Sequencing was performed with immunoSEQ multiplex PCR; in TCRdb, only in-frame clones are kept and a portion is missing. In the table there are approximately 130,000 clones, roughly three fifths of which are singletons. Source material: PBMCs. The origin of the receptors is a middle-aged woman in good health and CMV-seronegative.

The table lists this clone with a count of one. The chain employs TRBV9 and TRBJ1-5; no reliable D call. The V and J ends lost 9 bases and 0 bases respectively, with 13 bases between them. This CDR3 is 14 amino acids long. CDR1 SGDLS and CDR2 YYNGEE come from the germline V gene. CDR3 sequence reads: CATPETDSNQPQHF. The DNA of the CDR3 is TGTGCCACCCCGGAAACAGATAGCAATCAGCCCCAGCATTTT.

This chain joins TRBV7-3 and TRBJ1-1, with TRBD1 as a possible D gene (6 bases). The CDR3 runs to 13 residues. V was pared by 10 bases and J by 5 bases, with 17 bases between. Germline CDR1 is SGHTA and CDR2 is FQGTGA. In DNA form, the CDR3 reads TGTGCCACCTCTGGACAGCCGACAACTGAAGCTTTCTTT. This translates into CATSGQPTTEAFF. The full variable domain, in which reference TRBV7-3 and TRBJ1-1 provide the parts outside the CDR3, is GAGVSQTPSNKVTEKGKYVELRCDPISGHTALYWYRQSLGQGPEFLIYFQGTGAADDSGLPNDRFFAVRPEGSVSTLKIQRTERGDSAVYLCATSGQPTTEAFFGQGTRLTVV.

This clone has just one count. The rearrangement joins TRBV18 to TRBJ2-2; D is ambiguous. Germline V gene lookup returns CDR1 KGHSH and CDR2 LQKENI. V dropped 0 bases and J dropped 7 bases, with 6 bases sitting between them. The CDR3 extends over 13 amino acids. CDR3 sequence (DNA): TGTGCCAGCTCACCACCGTCGGTCGGGGAGCTGTTTTTT. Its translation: CASSPPSVGELFF.

In DNA form, the CDR3 reads TGTGCCAGCAGCCCACCCAAAAAAGGGGCCCATGTCTATGGCTACACCTTC. Its protein is CASSPPKKGAHVYGYTF. The J gene is TRBJ1-2, the V gene TRBV7-9; D perhaps matches TRBD1 (5 bases). The length of the CDR3 is 17 residues. Trimming left V 5 bases short and J 4 bases short, with 23 bases between. Germline V gene sequence: CDR1 SEHNR, CDR2 FQNEAQ (reference sequence). The entire variable domain, with the rest obtained from reference TRBV7-9 and TRBJ1-2, is as follows: DTGVSQNPRHKITKRGQNVTFRCDPISEHNRLYWYRQTLGQGPEFLTYFQNEAQLEKSRLLSDRFSAERPKGSFSTLEIQRTEQGDSAMYLCASSPPKKGAHVYGYTFGSGTRLTVV.

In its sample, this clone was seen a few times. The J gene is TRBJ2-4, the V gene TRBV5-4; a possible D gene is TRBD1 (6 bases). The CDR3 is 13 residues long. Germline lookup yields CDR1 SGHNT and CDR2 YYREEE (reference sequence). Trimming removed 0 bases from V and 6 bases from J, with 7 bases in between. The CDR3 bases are TGTGCCAGCAGCTTGGAGGGGGTAAACATTCAGTACTTC. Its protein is CASSLEGVNIQYF.

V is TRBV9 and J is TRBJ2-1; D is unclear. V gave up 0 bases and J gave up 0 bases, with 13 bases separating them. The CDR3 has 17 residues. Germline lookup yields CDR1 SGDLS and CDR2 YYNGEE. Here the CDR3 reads CASSVGALASSYNEQFF. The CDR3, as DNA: TGTGCCAGCAGCGTAGGGGCTCTTGCAAGCTCCTACAATGAGCAGTTCTTC.

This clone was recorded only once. CDR3 bases: TGTGCCTGGAGTCCGCGACAGGGAATGAACACTGAAGCTTTCTTT. Translated: CAWSPRQGMNTEAFF. The chain couples TRBV30 to TRBJ1-1; 7 bases are shared with TRBD1. The trim removed 2 bases at V and 0 bases at J, leaving 6 bases unmatched. Per the germline V gene, CDR1 is GTSNPN and CDR2 is SVGIG (reference sequence). The CDR3 sequence is 15 residues long.

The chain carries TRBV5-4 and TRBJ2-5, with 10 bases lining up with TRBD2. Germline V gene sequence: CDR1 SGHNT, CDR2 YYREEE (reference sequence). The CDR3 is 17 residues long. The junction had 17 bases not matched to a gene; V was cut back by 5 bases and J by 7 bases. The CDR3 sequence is CASSQAGGPRSGGTQYF. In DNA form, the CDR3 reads TGTGCCAGCAGTCAAGCGGGGGGGCCTCGGTCCGGAGGGACCCAGTACTTC.

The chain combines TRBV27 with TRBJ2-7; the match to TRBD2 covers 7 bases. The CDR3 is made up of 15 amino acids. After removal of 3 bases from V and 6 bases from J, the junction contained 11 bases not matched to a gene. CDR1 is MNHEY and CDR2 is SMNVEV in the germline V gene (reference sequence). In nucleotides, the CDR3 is TGTGCCAGCAGTTTGGGGGGGACGGGGGTGAGCGAGCAGTACTTC. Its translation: CASSLGGTGVSEQYF.

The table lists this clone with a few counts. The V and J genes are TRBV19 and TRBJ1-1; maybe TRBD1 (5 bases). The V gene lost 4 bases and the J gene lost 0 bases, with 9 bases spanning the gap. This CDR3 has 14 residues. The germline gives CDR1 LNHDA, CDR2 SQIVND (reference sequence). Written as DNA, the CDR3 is TGTGCCAGTAGTACCGGGACTTTGAACACTGAAGCTTTCTTT. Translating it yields CASSTGTLNTEAFF.

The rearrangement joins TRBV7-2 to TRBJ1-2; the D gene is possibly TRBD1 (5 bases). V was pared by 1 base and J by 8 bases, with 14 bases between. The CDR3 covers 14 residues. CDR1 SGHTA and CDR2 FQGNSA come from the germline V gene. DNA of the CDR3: TGTGCCAGCAGCTTAGTGGGCAGGGCGCAAGGCTACACCTTC. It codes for CASSLVGRAQGYTF. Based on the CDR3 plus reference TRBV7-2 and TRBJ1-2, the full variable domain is GAGVSQSPSNKVTEKGKDVELRCDPISGHTALYWYRQSLGQGLEFLIYFQGNSAPDKSGLPSDRFSAERTGGSVSTLTIQRTQQEDSAVYLCASSLVGRAQGYTFGSGTRLTVV.

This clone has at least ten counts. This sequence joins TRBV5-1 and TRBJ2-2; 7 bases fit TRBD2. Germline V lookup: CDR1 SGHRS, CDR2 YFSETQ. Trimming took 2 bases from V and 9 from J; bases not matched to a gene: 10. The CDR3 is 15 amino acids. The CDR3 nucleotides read TGCGCCAGCAGCTTTAGGAGCGGGGTGATTAGGGAGCTGTTTTTT. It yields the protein CASSFRSGVIRELFF.

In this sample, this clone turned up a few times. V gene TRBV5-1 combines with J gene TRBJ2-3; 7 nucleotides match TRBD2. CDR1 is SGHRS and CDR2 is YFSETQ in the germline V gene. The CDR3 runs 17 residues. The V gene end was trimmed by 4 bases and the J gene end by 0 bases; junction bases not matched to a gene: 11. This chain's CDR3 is CASSMQPGGPSTDTQYF. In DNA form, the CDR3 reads TGCGCCAGCAGCATGCAACCGGGGGGACCTAGCACAGATACGCAGTATTTT.

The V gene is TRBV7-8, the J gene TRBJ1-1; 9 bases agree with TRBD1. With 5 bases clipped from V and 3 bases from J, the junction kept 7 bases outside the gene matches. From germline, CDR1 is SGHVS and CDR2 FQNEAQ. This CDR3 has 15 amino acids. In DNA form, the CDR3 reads TGTGCCAGCAGCCAACCGACAGGGGGACACACTGAAGCTTTCTTT. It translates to CASSQPTGGHTEAFF.

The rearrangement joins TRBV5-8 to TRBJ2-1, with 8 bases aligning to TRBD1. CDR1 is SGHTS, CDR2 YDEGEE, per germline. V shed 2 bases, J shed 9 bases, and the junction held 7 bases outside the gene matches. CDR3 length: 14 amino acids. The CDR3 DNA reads TGTGCCAGCAGCTTCACGACAGGGGTGGGTGAGCAGTTCTTC. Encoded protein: CASSFTTGVGEQFF.

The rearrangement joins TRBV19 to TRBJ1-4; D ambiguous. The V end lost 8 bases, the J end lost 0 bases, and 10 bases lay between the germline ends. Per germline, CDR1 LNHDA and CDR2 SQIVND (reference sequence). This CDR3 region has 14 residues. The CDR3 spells CASQQVATNEKLFF. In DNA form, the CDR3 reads TGTGCCAGTCAACAAGTTGCAACTAATGAAAAACTGTTTTTT.

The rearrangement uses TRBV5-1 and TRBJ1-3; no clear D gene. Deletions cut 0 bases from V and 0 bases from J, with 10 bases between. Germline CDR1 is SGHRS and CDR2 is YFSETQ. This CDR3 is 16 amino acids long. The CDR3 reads CASSLETGSSGNTIYF. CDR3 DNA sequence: TGCGCCAGCAGCTTGGAAACGGGGAGCTCTGGAAACACCATATATTTT.

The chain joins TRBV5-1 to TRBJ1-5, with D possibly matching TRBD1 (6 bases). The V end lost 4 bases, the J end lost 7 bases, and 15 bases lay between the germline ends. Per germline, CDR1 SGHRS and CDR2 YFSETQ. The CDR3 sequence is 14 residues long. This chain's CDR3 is CASSLGGRGQPQHF. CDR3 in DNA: TGCGCCAGCAGCCTGGGGGGGCGCGGGCAGCCCCAGCATTTT.

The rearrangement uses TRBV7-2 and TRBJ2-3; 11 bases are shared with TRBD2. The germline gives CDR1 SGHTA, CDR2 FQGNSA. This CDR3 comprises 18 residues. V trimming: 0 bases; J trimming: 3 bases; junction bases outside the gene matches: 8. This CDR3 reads CASSLATPLAGGTDTQYF. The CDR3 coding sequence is TGTGCCAGCAGCTTAGCGACCCCTCTAGCGGGGGGAACAGATACGCAGTATTTT.

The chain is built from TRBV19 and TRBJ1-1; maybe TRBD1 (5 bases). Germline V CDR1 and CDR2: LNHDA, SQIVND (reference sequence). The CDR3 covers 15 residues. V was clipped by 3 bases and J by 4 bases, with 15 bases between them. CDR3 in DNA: TGTGCCAGTAGTATGGGCAGGGAGGGACCCACTGAAGCTTTCTTT. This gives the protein CASSMGREGPTEAFF.

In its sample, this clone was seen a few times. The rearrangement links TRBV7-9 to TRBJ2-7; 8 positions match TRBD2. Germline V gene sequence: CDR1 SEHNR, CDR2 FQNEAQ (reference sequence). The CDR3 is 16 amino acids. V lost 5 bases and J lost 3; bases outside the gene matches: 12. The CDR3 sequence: CASSPPGGEGFYEQYF. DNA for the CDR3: TGTGCCAGCAGCCCTCCGGGGGGGGAAGGCTTCTACGAGCAGTACTTC.

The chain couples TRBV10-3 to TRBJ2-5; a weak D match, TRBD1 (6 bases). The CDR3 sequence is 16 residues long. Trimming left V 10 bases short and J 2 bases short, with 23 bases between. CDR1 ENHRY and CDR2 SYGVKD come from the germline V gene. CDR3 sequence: CATDSGGSVQQETQYF. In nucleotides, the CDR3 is TGTGCCACGGACAGTGGTGGGAGCGTCCAACAAGAGACCCAGTACTTC.

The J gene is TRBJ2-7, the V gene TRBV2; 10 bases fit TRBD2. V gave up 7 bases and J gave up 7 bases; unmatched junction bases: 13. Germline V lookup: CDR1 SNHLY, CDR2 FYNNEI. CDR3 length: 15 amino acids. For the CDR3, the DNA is TGTGCCAGCAATTCTCGAGCGGGGGGGCCGGGAGAGCAGTACTTC. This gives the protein CASNSRAGGPGEQYF.

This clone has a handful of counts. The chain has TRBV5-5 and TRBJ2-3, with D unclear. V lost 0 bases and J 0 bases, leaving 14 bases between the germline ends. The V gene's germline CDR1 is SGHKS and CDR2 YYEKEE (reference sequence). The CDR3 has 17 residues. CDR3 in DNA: TGTGCCAGCAGCTTGGATGGGCCAGTTACTAGCACAGATACGCAGTATTTT. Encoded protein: CASSLDGPVTSTDTQYF.

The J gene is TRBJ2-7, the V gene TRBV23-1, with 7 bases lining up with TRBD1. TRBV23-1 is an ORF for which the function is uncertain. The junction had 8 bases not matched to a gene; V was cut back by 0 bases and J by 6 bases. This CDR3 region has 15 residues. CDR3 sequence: CASSQSAQGVVEQYF. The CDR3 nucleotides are TGCGCCAGCAGTCAATCGGCGCAGGGGGTGGTCGAGCAGTACTTC.

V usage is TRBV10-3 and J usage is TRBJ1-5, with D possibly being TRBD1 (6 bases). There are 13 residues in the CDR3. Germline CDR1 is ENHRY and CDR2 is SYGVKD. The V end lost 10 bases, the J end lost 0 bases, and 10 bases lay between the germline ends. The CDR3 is CATKGHSNQPQHF. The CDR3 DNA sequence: TGTGCCACCAAGGGACATAGCAATCAGCCCCAGCATTTT.

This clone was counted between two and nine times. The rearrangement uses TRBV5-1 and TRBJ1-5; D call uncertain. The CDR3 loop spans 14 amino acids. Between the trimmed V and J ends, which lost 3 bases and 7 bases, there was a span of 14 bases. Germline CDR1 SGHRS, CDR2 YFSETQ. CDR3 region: CASSSAGGEQPQHF. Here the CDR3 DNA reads TGCGCCAGCAGCTCAGCGGGCGGGGAACAGCCCCAGCATTTT. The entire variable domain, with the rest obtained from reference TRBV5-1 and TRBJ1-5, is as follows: KAGVTQTPRYLIKTRGQQVTLSCSPISGHRSVSWYQQTPGQGLQFLFEYFSETQRNKGNFPGRFSGRQFSNSRSEMNVSTLELGDSALYLCASSSAGGEQPQHFGDGTRLSIL.

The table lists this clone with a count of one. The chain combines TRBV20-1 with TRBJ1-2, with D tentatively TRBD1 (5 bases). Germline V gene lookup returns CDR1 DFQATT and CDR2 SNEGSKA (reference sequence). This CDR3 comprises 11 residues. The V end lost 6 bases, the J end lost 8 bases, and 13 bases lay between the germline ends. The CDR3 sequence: CSAFQGLGYTF. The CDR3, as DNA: TGCAGTGCCTTCCAGGGTCTCGGCTACACCTTC.

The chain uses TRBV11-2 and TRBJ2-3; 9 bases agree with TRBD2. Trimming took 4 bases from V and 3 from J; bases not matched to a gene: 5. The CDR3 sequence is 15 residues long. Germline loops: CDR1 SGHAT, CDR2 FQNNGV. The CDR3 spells CASSSSAGGTDTQYF. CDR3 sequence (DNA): TGTGCCAGCAGCTCCTCAGCGGGGGGAACAGATACGCAGTATTTT.

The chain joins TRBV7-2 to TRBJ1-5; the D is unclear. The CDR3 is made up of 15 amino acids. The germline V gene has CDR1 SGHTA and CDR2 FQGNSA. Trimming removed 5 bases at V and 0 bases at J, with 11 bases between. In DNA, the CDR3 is TGTGCCAGCAGCCGAGGGAGTGGTAGCAATCAGCCCCAGCATTTT. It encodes CASSRGSGSNQPQHF.

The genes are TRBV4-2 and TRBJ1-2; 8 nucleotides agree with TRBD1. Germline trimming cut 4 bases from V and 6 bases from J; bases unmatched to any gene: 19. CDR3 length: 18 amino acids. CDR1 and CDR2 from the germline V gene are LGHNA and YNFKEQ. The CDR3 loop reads CASSRIEHQGADTDGYTF. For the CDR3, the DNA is TGTGCCAGCAGCCGAATAGAACACCAGGGGGCTGACACCGATGGCTACACCTTC.

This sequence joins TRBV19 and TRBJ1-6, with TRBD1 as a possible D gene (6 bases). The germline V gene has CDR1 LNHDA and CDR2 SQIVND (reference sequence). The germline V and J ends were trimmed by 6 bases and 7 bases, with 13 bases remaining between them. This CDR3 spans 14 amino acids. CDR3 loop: CASSTGTPNSPLHF. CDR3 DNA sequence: TGTGCCAGTAGCACCGGGACACCCAATTCACCCCTCCACTTT.